This T cell receptor (beta chain) was recovered during a study of Ad26.COV2.S vaccination and SARS-CoV-2 variants. The treatment denotes: roughly 19 received Ad26.COV2.S at low or high dose, single or two shots; about 5 received placebo; per-sample allocation not given. All samples were drawn on day 63, counting from the first vaccine or placebo injection. Germline CDR1 reads SGHRS; CDR2 reads YFSETQ. V lost 4 bases, J lost 10 bases, and 5 bases stayed unmatched. This CDR3 spans 14 amino acids. Produced via immunoSEQ multiplex PCR; TCRdb's table is partial and in-frame only. This sample has some 370,000 clones, with 83% found just once.

V is TRBV5-1 and J is TRBJ1-6; 10 nucleotides agree with TRBD1. The source material was peripheral blood, sampled in a trial of Ad26.COV2.S vaccine versus placebo. The clonotype comes from a person between 18 and 65 years old who received the Ad26.COV2.S COVID-19 vaccine or a placebo. The CDR3 is CASSIGQGESPLHF. The CDR3 region has the DNA TGCGCCAGCAGCATTGGACAGGGGGAATCACCCCTCCACTTT.